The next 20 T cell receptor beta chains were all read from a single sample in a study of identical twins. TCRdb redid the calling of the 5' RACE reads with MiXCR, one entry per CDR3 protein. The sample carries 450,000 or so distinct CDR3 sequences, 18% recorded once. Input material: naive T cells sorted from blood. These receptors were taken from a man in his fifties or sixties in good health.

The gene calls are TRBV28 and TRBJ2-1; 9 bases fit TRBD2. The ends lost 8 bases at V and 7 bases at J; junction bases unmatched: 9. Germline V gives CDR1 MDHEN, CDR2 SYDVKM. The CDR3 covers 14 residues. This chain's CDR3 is CASLSGRTPNEQFF. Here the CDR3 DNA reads TGTGCCAGCCTAAGCGGGAGGACTCCAAATGAGCAGTTCTTC.

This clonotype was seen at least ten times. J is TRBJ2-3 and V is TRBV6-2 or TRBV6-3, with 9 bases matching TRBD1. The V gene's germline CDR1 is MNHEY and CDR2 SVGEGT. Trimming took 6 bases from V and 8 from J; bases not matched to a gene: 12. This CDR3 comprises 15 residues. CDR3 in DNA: TGTGCCAGCAGCTCCGGGACAGGGAGATTCGTTACGCAGTATTTT. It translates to CASSSGTGRFVTQYF.

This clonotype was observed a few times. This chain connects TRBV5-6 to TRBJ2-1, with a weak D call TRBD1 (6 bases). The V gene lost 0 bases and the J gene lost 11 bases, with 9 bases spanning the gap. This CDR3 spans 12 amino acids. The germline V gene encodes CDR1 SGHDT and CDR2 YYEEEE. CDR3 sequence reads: CASSLAGQKQFF. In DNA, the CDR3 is TGTGCCAGCAGCTTGGCCGGACAGAAGCAGTTCTTC.

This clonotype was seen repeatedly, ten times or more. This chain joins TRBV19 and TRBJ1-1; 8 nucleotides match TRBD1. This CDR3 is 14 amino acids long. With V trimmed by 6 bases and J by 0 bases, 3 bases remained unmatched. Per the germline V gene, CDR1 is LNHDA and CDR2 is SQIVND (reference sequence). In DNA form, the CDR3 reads TGTGCCAGTAGACAGGGGGAAATGAACACTGAAGCTTTCTTT. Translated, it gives CASRQGEMNTEAFF.

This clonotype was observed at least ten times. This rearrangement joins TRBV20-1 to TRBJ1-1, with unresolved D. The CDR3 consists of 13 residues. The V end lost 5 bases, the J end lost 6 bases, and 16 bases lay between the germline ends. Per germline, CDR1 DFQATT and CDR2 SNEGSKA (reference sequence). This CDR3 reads CSAEGATPAEAFF. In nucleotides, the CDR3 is TGCAGTGCTGAAGGCGCGACGCCAGCTGAAGCTTTCTTT.

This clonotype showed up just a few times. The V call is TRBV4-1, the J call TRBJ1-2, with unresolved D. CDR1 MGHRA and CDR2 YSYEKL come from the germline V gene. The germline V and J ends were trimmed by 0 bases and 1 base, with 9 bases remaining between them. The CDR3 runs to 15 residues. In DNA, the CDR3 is TGCGCCAGCAGCCAAGAATCAGCCCTTAACTATGGCTACACCTTC. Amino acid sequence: CASSQESALNYGYTF.

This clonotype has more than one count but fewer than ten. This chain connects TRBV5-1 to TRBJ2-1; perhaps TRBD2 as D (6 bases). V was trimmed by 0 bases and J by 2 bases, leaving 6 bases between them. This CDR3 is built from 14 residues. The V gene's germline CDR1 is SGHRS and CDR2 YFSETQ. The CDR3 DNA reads TGCGCCAGCAGCTTGGTAGCGGCCTACAATGAGCAGTTCTTC. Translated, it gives CASSLVAAYNEQFF.

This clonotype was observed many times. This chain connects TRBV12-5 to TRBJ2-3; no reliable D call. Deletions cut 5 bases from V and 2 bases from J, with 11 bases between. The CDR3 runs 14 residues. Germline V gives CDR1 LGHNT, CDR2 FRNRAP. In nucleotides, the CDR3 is TGTGCTAGTGGTCTGAGCTTTCCCACAGATACGCAGTATTTT. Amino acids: CASGLSFPTDTQYF.

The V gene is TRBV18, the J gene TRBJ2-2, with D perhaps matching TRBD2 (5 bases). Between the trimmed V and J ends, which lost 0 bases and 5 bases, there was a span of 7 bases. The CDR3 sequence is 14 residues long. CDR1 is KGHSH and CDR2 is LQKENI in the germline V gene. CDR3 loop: CASSPPSGTGELFF. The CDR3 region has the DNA TGTGCCAGCTCACCACCTTCGGGGACCGGGGAGCTGTTTTTT.

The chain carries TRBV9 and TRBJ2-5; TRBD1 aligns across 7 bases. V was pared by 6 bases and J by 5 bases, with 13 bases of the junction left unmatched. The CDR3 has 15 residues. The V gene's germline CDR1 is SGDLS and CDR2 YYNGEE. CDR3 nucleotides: TGTGCCAGCACAACCCAAGGGGGCTCAAGGGAGACCCAGTACTTC. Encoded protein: CASTTQGGSRETQYF. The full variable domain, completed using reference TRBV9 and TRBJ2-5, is DSGVTQTPKHLITATGQRVTLRCSPRSGDLSVYWYQQSLDQGLQFLIQYYNGEERAKGNILERFSAQQFPDLHSELNLSSLELGDSALYFCASTTQGGSRETQYFGPGTRLLVL.

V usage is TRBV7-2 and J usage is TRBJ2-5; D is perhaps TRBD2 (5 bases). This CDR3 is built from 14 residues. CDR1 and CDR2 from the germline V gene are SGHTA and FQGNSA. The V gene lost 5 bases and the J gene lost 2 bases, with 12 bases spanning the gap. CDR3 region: CASSHSGNQETQYF. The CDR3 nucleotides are TGTGCCAGCAGCCACTCCGGGAATCAAGAGACCCAGTACTTC.

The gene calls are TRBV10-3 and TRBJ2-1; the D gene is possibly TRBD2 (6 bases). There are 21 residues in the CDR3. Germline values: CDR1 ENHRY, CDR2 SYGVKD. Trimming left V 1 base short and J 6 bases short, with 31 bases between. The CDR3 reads CAISELGPTRWTGETANEQFF. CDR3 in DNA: TGTGCCATCAGTGAGTTGGGCCCTACGAGATGGACGGGGGAGACCGCCAATGAGCAGTTCTTC.

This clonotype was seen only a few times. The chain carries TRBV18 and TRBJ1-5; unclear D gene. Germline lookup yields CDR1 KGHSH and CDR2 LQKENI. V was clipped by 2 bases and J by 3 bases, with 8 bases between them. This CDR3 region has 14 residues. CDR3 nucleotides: TGTGCCAGCTCACCAGAGGGAACCAATCAGCCCCAGCATTTT. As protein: CASSPEGTNQPQHF.

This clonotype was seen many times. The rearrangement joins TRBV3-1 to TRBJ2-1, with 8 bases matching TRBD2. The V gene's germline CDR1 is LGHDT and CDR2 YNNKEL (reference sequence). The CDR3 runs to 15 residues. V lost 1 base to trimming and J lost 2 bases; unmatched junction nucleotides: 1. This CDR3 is CASSQGAGAYNEQFF. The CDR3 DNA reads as TGTGCCAGCAGCCAAGGAGCGGGGGCCTACAATGAGCAGTTCTTC.

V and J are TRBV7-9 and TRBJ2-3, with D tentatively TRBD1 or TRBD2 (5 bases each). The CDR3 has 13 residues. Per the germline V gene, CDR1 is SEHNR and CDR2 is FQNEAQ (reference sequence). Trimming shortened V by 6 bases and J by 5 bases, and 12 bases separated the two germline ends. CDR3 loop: CASRSAGGDTQYF. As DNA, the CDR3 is TGTGCCAGCAGGTCAGCTGGGGGAGATACGCAGTATTTT.

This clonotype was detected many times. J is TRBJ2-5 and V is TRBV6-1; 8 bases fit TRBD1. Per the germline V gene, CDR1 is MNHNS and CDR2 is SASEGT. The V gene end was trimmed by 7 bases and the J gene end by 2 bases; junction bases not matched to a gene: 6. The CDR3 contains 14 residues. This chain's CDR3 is CASTTRDRQETQYF. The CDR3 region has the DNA TGTGCCAGCACAACCCGGGACAGGCAAGAGACCCAGTACTTC.

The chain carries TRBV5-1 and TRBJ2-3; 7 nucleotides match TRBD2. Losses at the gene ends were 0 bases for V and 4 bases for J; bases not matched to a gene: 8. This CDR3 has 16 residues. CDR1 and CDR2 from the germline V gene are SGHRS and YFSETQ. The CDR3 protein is CASSLEAGDRADTQYF. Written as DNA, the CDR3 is TGCGCCAGCAGCTTGGAGGCGGGAGATAGGGCAGATACGCAGTATTTT.

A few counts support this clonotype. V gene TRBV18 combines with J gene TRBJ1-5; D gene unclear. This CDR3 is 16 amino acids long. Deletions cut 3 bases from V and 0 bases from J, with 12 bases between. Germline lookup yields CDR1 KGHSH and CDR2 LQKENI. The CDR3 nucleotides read TGTGCCAGCTCACCCCGGACGGCTTATAGCAATCAGCCCCAGCATTTT. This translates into CASSPRTAYSNQPQHF.

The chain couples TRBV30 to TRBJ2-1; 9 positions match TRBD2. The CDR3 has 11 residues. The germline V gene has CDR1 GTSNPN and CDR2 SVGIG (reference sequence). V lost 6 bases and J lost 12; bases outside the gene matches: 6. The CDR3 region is CACLAGDGQFF. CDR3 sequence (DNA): TGTGCCTGCTTAGCGGGAGATGGGCAGTTCTTC.

CDR3 sequence reads: CSIVSGFSGNTIYF. The CDR3 DNA reads as TGCAGCATTGTGAGCGGCTTCTCTGGAAACACCATATATTTT. The chain links TRBV20-1 to TRBJ1-3; D call uncertain. The CDR3 is 14 residues long. Germline CDR1 and CDR2: DFQATT and SNEGSKA (reference sequence).